The 8 T cell receptor beta chains reported below all come from one sample, sequenced in a study of regulatory T cells in long-lasting Graves disease. Time point noted: newly diagnosed GD, antithyroid drugs for less than 3 months. Construction of the TCR library relied on RNA isolated from PBMCs. Arm-PCR with iRepertoire HTBI primers amplified the CDR3 regions for these TCR beta libraries. TCRdb fed the multiplex PCR reads into MiXCR, producing one record per CDR3 protein. Here the sample spans 390,000 or so distinct CDR3 sequences, approximately 10% being singletons. Separately, the same data were catalogued under a study of T cells in Graves' hyperthyroidism and ophthalmopathy.

This material consisted of peripheral blood mononuclear cells (PBMCs), taken at new diagnosis, from a patient treated with antithyroid drugs. The source is a woman aged 18 to 35 with Graves disease.

This clonotype was counted at least ten times. This rearrangement joins TRBV6-2 or TRBV6-3 to TRBJ1-6; 8 nucleotides line up with TRBD1. The trim removed 0 bases at V and 6 bases at J, leaving 13 bases unmatched. The CDR3 runs 19 residues. The germline V gene has CDR1 MNHEY and CDR2 SVGEGT. CDR3 loop: CASSYSPFPGQETNSPLHF. DNA for the CDR3: TGTGCCAGCAGTTACTCCCCATTCCCGGGACAGGAGACTAATTCACCCCTCCACTTT.

This clonotype has only a few counts. The chain has TRBV7-9 and TRBJ2-5, with TRBD2 matching 7 bases. Per germline, CDR1 SEHNR and CDR2 FQNEAQ (reference sequence). CDR3 size: 12 residues. The trim removed 8 bases at V and 2 bases at J, leaving 2 bases unmatched. CDR3 residues: CASGGGQETQYF. In DNA, the CDR3 is TGTGCCAGCGGCGGGGGACAAGAGACCCAGTACTTC.

In this sample, this clonotype turned up many times. The chain couples TRBV20-1 to TRBJ2-7; 8 bases align to TRBD2. This CDR3 has 14 amino acids. The germline V gene has CDR1 DFQATT and CDR2 SNEGSKA (reference sequence). The ends lost 1 base at V and 5 bases at J; junction bases unmatched: 7. CDR3 DNA sequence: TGCAGTGCTAGAGTGGCGGGAGGTAGGAACGAGCAGTACTTC. This codes for CSARVAGGRNEQYF.

The genes are TRBV10-3 and TRBJ1-1; no clear D. The CDR3 totals 14 residues. V lost 11 bases and J lost 0, with 16 bases in between. Germline V gives CDR1 ENHRY, CDR2 SYGVKD. CDR3 coding DNA: TGTGCCGTAGCGGGCCAGTTACTGAACACTGAAGCTTTCTTT. It specifies CAVAGQLLNTEAFF.

This clonotype was seen ten or more times. V is TRBV28 and J is TRBJ2-1; 8 nucleotides match TRBD2. Looked up from germline, CDR1 is MDHEN and CDR2 is SYDVKM. V trimming: 4 bases; J trimming: 4 bases; junction bases outside the gene matches: 3. The CDR3 runs 14 residues. The chain's CDR3 is CASSSREGYNEQFF. DNA of the CDR3: TGTGCCAGCAGTTCACGGGAGGGGTACAATGAGCAGTTCTTC.

This clonotype appeared many times. V and J are TRBV2 and TRBJ2-3; possibly TRBD2 for D (5 bases). The CDR3 totals 13 residues. Germline V gene data show CDR1 as SNHLY and CDR2 as FYNNEI. With 3 bases removed from V and 3 bases from J, the gap between germline ends came to 7 bases. In DNA form, the CDR3 reads TGTGCCAGCAGTGAGAGGGAGACAGATACGCAGTATTTT. Its protein product is CASSERETDTQYF.

This clonotype was recorded at least ten times. The rearrangement joins TRBV7-3 to TRBJ1-2, with a possible D match to TRBD1 (6 bases). The V end lost 2 bases, the J end lost 3 bases, and 13 bases lay between the germline ends. The germline CDR1 and CDR2 sequences are SGHTA and FQGTGA. The CDR3 is 15 residues long. In DNA form, the CDR3 reads TGTGCCAGCAGCTTAGAAGGGGGGGCTGACTATGGCTACACCTTC. This translates into CASSLEGGADYGYTF.

This clonotype was picked up a small number of times. This rearrangement joins TRBV29-1 to TRBJ1-2; the D is unclear. This CDR3 is built from 12 residues. Deletions cut 6 bases from V and 3 bases from J, with 11 bases between. The V gene's germline CDR1 is SQVTM and CDR2 ANQGSEA. CDR3 sequence reads: CSVPALDYGYTF. Written as DNA, the CDR3 is TGCAGCGTCCCTGCCCTGGACTATGGCTACACCTTC.